One and the same sample provided the 14 T cell receptor beta chains below, sequenced in a study of post-analysis software for immune sequencing data. Points from the study as a whole: The study found TRBV5-6, TRBV5-1 and TRBV20-1 among a few TRBV segments more frequent in patients than controls.

Their target antigens are unknown. Included in the TCR beta cDNA libraries were unique molecular identifiers. TCRdb itself ran the PCR reads through MiXCR, one entry per CDR3 protein. The profile shows roughly 620,000 distinct CDR3 sequences, about 40% of them singletons. The sample consisted of blood. The receptors derive from a girl between 10 and 17 years old with multiple sclerosis.

Only a few counts were recorded for this clonotype. J is TRBJ2-5 and V is TRBV12-3 or TRBV12-4, with D uncertain. V dropped 6 bases and J dropped 2 bases, with 7 bases sitting between them. The CDR3 consists of 12 residues. The CDR3 here is CASSFDQETQYF. CDR3 nucleotide sequence: TGTGCCAGCAGCTTCGATCAAGAGACCCAGTACTTC.

In its sample, this clonotype was seen a few times. The chain employs TRBV3-1 and TRBJ2-3; no firm D call. The ends were cut back, 1 base at V and 1 base at J, with 3 bases in the middle. The CDR3 spans 13 residues. Germline V gives CDR1 LGHDT, CDR2 YNNKEL (reference sequence). The CDR3 here is CASSQAGTDTQYF. The CDR3, as DNA: TGTGCCAGCAGCCAAGCTGGCACAGATACGCAGTATTTT.

This clonotype was recorded a few times. The chain links TRBV7-9 to TRBJ2-7; D gene uncertain. Germline V CDR1 and CDR2: SEHNR, FQNEAQ (reference sequence). V gave up 5 bases and J gave up 5 bases, with 10 bases separating them. The CDR3 spans 12 residues. The DNA of the CDR3 is TGTGCCAGCAGCGCTGGATCCAACGAGCAGTACTTC. Residues: CASSAGSNEQYF.

There are many counts of this clonotype. The CDR3 DNA reads TGTGCCAGCAGATTACCCGACAGTACCTACGAGCAGTACTTC. This sequence encodes CASRLPDSTYEQYF. The chain employs TRBV6-6 and TRBJ2-7; weak D call: TRBD1 (5 bases). V was pared by 6 bases and J by 2 bases, with 14 bases between. CDR3 size: 14 residues. Germline assignment: CDR1 MNHNY and CDR2 SVGAGI (reference sequence).

The chain employs TRBV12-3 or TRBV12-4 and TRBJ1-1, with D perhaps TRBD1 (6 bases). The CDR3 has 12 residues. Trimming shortened V by 4 bases and J by 8 bases, and 11 bases separated the two germline ends. The CDR3 region is CASSSTRGEAFF. The CDR3 nucleotides are TGTGCCAGCAGTTCCACCAGGGGAGAAGCTTTCTTT.

This clonotype turned up a few times. CDR3 protein: CASTSTGGEQFF. As DNA, the CDR3 is TGCGCCAGCACATCAACGGGGGGTGAGCAGTTCTTC. The V gene is TRBV5-1, the J gene TRBJ2-1; 7 bases align to TRBD2. The J segment lost 9 bases and the V segment lost 6 bases, leaving 6 bases of the junction unmatched. Germline V gives CDR1 SGHRS, CDR2 YFSETQ. The CDR3 contains 12 residues.

The J gene is TRBJ1-1, the V gene TRBV12-3 or TRBV12-4, with D perhaps TRBD1 (5 bases). The V end lost 10 bases, the J end lost 0 bases, and 15 bases lay between the germline ends. The length of the CDR3 is 14 residues. In DNA form, the CDR3 reads TGTGCCACACAAGGGACGCGAATGAACACTGAAGCTTTCTTT. Translated, it gives CATQGTRMNTEAFF.

The genes are TRBV7-9 and TRBJ1-2, with D tentatively TRBD1 (5 bases). CDR3 length equals 16 residues. With 5 bases removed from V and 2 bases from J, the gap between germline ends came to 18 bases. Germline V gives CDR1 SEHNR, CDR2 FQNEAQ (reference sequence). The CDR3: CASSLYGRGANYGYTF. CDR3 DNA: TGTGCCAGCAGCCTTTACGGGCGAGGGGCGAACTATGGCTACACCTTC.

V gene TRBV3-1 combines with J gene TRBJ2-3; TRBD2 aligns across 12 bases. The CDR3 has 17 amino acids. Germline CDR1 reads LGHDT; CDR2 reads YNNKEL (reference sequence). The junction had 6 bases not matched to a gene; V was cut back by 0 bases and J by 5 bases. Here the CDR3 DNA reads TGTGCCAGCAGCCAAGACCTAGCGGGGGGGCAGGAAGATACGCAGTATTTT. Encoded protein: CASSQDLAGGQEDTQYF.

V usage is TRBV5-1 and J usage is TRBJ2-6, with a possible D match to TRBD1 (5 bases). V lost 4 bases to trimming and J lost 1 base, with 21 bases between them. The CDR3 runs to 19 residues. Germline V gene data show CDR1 as SGHRS and CDR2 as YFSETQ. The CDR3 nucleotides read TGCGCCAGCAGCCCTCTCCCAGGGATCATTGATTCTGGGGCCAACGTCCTGACTTTC. It yields the protein CASSPLPGIIDSGANVLTF.

A few counts support this clonotype. The J gene is TRBJ2-3, the V gene TRBV10-3; 10 bases are shared with TRBD2. J was trimmed by 2 bases and V by 6 bases; bases with no gene match: 5. The CDR3 covers 15 residues. Germline V gene sequence: CDR1 ENHRY, CDR2 SYGVKD. CDR3 protein: CAISPSGRDTDTQYF. The CDR3 DNA is TGTGCCATCAGCCCCAGCGGGAGGGACACAGATACGCAGTATTTT.

V usage is TRBV2 and J usage is TRBJ2-7, with D perhaps matching TRBD1 (6 bases). From germline, CDR1 is SNHLY and CDR2 FYNNEI. This CDR3 has 14 residues. V dropped 6 bases and J dropped 8 bases, with 20 bases sitting between them. The CDR3 DNA is TGTGCCAGCAGGATCTCGGGCCCCAGGGACAAGCAGTACTTC. Translating it yields CASRISGPRDKQYF.

This chain joins TRBV12-3 or TRBV12-4 and TRBJ1-6, with 7 bases aligning to TRBD1. The CDR3 has 15 residues. The trim removed 6 bases at V and 9 bases at J, leaving 11 bases unmatched. CDR3 bases: TGTGCCAGCAGCCCCCACAGGGGAAGGGCTTCACCCCTCCACTTT. Its translation is CASSPHRGRASPLHF.

V is TRBV12-3 or TRBV12-4 and J is TRBJ2-1; 13 nucleotides line up with TRBD2. The V gene end was trimmed by 7 bases and the J gene end by 4 bases; junction bases not matched to a gene: 4. The CDR3 has 15 residues. CDR3 region: CASKLAGGRYNEQFF. CDR3 nucleotide sequence: TGTGCCAGCAAACTAGCGGGAGGGCGATACAATGAGCAGTTCTTC.